This TCR beta chain was sequenced in a study of blood T cell repertoires in COVID-19. As for the study in general: T cells, B-cell-depleted T cells, or PBMCs supplied cDNA or gDNA.

In its sample, this clone was seen once. Sequenced by immunoSEQ multiplex PCR; TCRdb stores in-frame clones only, minus some. The sample lists 300,000 or so clones, 80% to 90% occurring once. Germline assignment: CDR1 LNHDA and CDR2 SQIVND (reference sequence). The CDR3 sequence is 15 residues long. V lost 6 bases and J lost 2, with 17 bases in between. V usage is TRBV19 and J usage is TRBJ2-7, with D perhaps matching TRBD1 (6 bases). The sample taken for sequencing was peripheral blood. The receptor comes from a woman in her 50s who had recovered from COVID-19. CDR3 sequence reads: CASSLGTPPAYEQYF. DNA for the CDR3: TGTGCCAGTAGCCTTGGGACACCACCGGCCTACGAGCAGTACTTC.